Below, 8 T cell receptor beta chains from the same sample are listed, as sequenced in a study of vaccination effects on CD4 cells after COVID-19. Antigen specificity for these receptors is unknown. Assay: immunoSEQ multiplex PCR; the TCRdb copy retains only in-frame clones and omits some. The sample carries roughly 63,000 clones, under 90% recorded once. With the ViraFEST assay, the study expanded antigen-specific CD4+ T cells using viral peptide pools, then sequenced them. CD4+ T cell isolation took place after 10 days of culture. The study found no prior SARS-CoV-2 infection in the vaccine recipients, who tested negative for nucleocapsid antibodies. Sequencing used CD4+ T cells from PBMCs cultured with SARS-CoV-2 spike peptides, obtained before COVID-19 vaccination. The source is a human donor who received a COVID-19 vaccine.

The V gene is TRBV11-2, the J gene TRBJ2-7, with D unresolved. The CDR3 is made up of 13 amino acids. Trimming took 2 bases from V and 3 from J, leaving 8 bases between them. From germline, CDR1 is SGHAT and CDR2 FQNNGV. CDR3 sequence (DNA): TGTGCCAGCAGCTTAAAACCCAGCTACGAGCAGTACGTC. It codes for CASSLKPSYEQYV.

This chain links TRBV5-1 with TRBJ2-5; 8 bases align to TRBD1. Per the germline V gene, CDR1 is SGHRS and CDR2 is YFSETQ. V shed 4 bases, J shed 1 base, and the junction held 6 bases outside the gene matches. The length of the CDR3 is 15 residues. Here the CDR3 DNA reads TGCGCCAGCAGCATAGGGACAGGATTCCAAGAGACCCAGTACTTC. As protein: CASSIGTGFQETQYF.

This chain links TRBV3-1 (or the pseudogene TRBV3-2) with TRBJ2-4, with 7 positions matching TRBD1. CDR1 and CDR2 (germline): LGHDT, YNNKEL (reference sequence). The junction had 7 bases not matched to a gene; V was cut back by 4 bases and J by 1 base. This CDR3 is 16 amino acids long. CDR3 in amino acids: CASSPNDRAAKNIQYF. CDR3 bases: TGTGCCAGCAGCCCGAACGACAGGGCGGCCAAAAACATTCAGTACTTC.

J is TRBJ2-5 and V is TRBV24-1; D gene uncertain. The CDR3 extends over 12 amino acids. The germline V and J ends were trimmed by 3 bases and 6 bases, with 7 bases remaining between them. In germline, CDR1 is KGHDR, CDR2 SFDVKD. In DNA form, the CDR3 reads TGTGCCACCAGTGATCCTACTAAGACCCAGTACTTC. Amino acid sequence: CATSDPTKTQYF.

The V gene is TRBV6-5, the J gene TRBJ1-6; D possibly corresponds to TRBD1 (5 bases). V shed 6 bases and J shed 6 bases, with 12 bases lying between them. CDR3 length: 14 residues. Looked up from germline, CDR1 is MNHEY and CDR2 is SVGAGI. CDR3 residues: CASSGTEFNSPLHF. CDR3 nucleotides: TGTGCCAGCAGCGGGACGGAATTTAATTCACCCCTCCACTTT.

The J gene is TRBJ2-4, the V gene TRBV2, with 13 bases matching TRBD2. The trim removed 6 bases at V and 6 bases at J, leaving 5 bases unmatched. Germline V gives CDR1 SNHLY, CDR2 FYNNEI. The CDR3 covers 15 residues. The CDR3 protein is CASSRTSGGRNIQYF. As DNA, the CDR3 is TGTGCCAGCAGCAGGACTAGCGGGGGTAGAAACATTCAGTACTTC.

The gene calls are TRBV5-5 and TRBJ1-3, with 7 bases lining up with TRBD1. The CDR3 runs to 17 residues. Germline V gives CDR1 SGHKS, CDR2 YYEKEE (reference sequence). V was pared by 5 bases and J by 0 bases, with 11 bases of the junction left unmatched. The CDR3 nucleotides are TGTGCCAGCAGACTGGGACAGAGCGCCTACTCTGGAAACACCATATATTTT. As protein: CASRLGQSAYSGNTIYF.

The chain couples TRBV9 to TRBJ1-1; D is undetermined. Between the trimmed V and J ends, which lost 5 bases and 4 bases, there was a span of 15 bases. Germline values: CDR1 SGDLS, CDR2 YYNGEE. CDR3 length: 14 amino acids. CDR3 region: CASSLLEVVTEAFF. In DNA form, the CDR3 reads TGTGCCAGCAGTCTTCTGGAGGTGGTCACTGAAGCTTTCTTT.